What follows are 7 T cell receptor beta chains derived from one specimen sequenced in a study of cytomegalovirus exposure and HLA in healthy donors. PCR involved 60 Vbeta and 13 Jbeta primers. Using immunoSEQ multiplex PCR, the repertoire was profiled, and TCRdb retains in-frame clones only, with some absent. The sample holds about 130,000 clones, roughly 88% seen once. The source material was PBMCs. Receptors were obtained from a boy between 10 and 17 years old in good health and CMV-seronegative.

This chain connects TRBV5-1 to TRBJ1-2; D is uncertain. Trimming pared 0 bases from V and 1 base from J, leaving 10 bases between. CDR3 size: 15 residues. Germline V gives CDR1 SGHRS, CDR2 YFSETQ. The CDR3 nucleotides read TGCGCCAGCAGCTTGGTAGTCCAAGATAACTATGGCTACACCTTC. As protein: CASSLVVQDNYGYTF.

The chain is built from TRBV7-8 and TRBJ1-3; TRBD1 is a possible D gene (6 bases). CDR3 length equals 15 residues. Germline V CDR1 and CDR2: SGHVS, FQNEAQ. V gave up 5 bases and J gave up 3 bases, with 14 bases separating them. CDR3 DNA sequence: TGTGCCAGCAGCGCGGACAGTGGGTATGGAAACACCATATATTTT. Translating gives CASSADSGYGNTIYF. The full variable domain, with the rest looked up from reference TRBV7-8 and TRBJ1-3, is GAGVSQSPRYKVAKRGQDVALRCDPISGHVSLFWYQQALGQGPEFLTYFQNEAQLDKSGLPSDRFFAERPEGSVSTLKIQRTQQEDSAVYLCASSADSGYGNTIYFGEGSWLTVV.

This clone was recorded a few times. This chain uses TRBV5-8 with TRBJ1-1, with 8 nucleotides matching TRBD1. Per the germline V gene, CDR1 is SGHTS and CDR2 is YDEGEE. The CDR3 consists of 15 residues. Trimming removed 3 bases from V and 1 base from J; junction bases left unmatched: 5. The CDR3 DNA sequence: TGTGCCAGCAGCTCAGGACAGGGCTGGAACACTGAAGCTTTCTTT. Translation gives CASSSGQGWNTEAFF.

This clone was recorded only once. The V and J genes are TRBV18 and TRBJ1-5; D is uncertain. V lost 5 bases and J lost 4, with 9 bases in between. There are 13 residues in the CDR3. CDR1 is KGHSH and CDR2 is LQKENI in the germline V gene. CDR3 in amino acids: CASSSGLNQPQHF. CDR3 DNA sequence: TGTGCCAGCTCATCAGGTCTGAATCAGCCCCAGCATTTT.

J is TRBJ2-1 and V is TRBV5-8; 9 bases map to TRBD1. J gave up 3 bases and V 4 bases, and 8 bases lay outside the gene matches. CDR1 and CDR2 (germline): SGHTS, YDEGEE. There are 16 residues in the CDR3. The DNA of the CDR3 is TGTGCCAGCAGCATTCCCGGGACAGGGCTCTACAATGAGCAGTTCTTC. Translation: CASSIPGTGLYNEQFF.

V and J are TRBV9 and TRBJ1-5, with D possibly being TRBD1 (5 bases). The ends were cut back, 1 base at V and 1 base at J, with 9 bases in the middle. Germline V CDR1 and CDR2: SGDLS, YYNGEE. The CDR3 is 15 residues long. As DNA, the CDR3 is TGTGCCAGCAGCGTATTCGGGGGAAGCAATCAGCCCCAGCATTTT. Encoded protein: CASSVFGGSNQPQHF.

The chain links TRBV7-9 to TRBJ2-6; perhaps TRBD2 as D (6 bases). Germline-derived CDR1 and CDR2 are SEHNR and FQNEAQ (reference sequence). CDR3 length: 18 amino acids. The germline V and J ends were trimmed by 5 bases and 4 bases, with 21 bases remaining between them. CDR3 amino acids: CASSHRNPRAGGANVLTF. CDR3 coding DNA: TGTGCCAGCAGCCACAGAAACCCCAGGGCGGGAGGGGCCAACGTCCTGACTTTC.